The following is a TCR beta chain sequence with its context. Its antigen specificity is not known. No much larger clone is present one base from it, and per-base qualities are unavailable. Enrolling through a virtual design, the prospective study's participants ranged in age from roughly 18 to 89 years and lived across 20 to 25 United States geographic areas. In the prospective study, participants were assigned to cohorts based on the clinical history participants reported in a screening survey and a study questionnaire. Mobile phlebotomists in the prospective study collected whole blood, serum and a nasopharyngeal or oropharyngeal swab from every participant. Prospective study participants could optionally give additional blood draws and questionnaires over an approximately 2-month period. Blood samples from the prospective study were shipped frozen or at room temperature prior to DNA extraction.

The sample is drawn from a study of blood T cell repertoires in COVID-19 (dated by TCRdb to 2018 to 2021). Regarding the study in general: Samples from collaborators originated in the United States, Italy and Spain and spanned both the acute and convalescent phases of COVID-19. The material from the prospective study consisted of cDNA or gDNA derived from T cells, B-cell-depleted T cells, or PBMCs. The dataset comprised deeply sampled blood TCRbeta repertoires from subjects exposed to, actively infected with, or recovered from COVID-19. A freely available public database, intended as a resource for researchers studying the immune response to SARS-CoV-2, is where the repertoires were released. Samples were obtained from the ongoing ImmuneRACE study (first 160 participants) and from 1,200 or so subjects provided by 6 global collaborators. The sample metadata nearly always contained a de-identified subject ID, COVID-19 status, age in years and sex. Where available, HLA class I and class II types were taken from metadata supplied by the sample provider and were not determined by assay-based typing. The paper's findings and limits, for the study overall: How much clinical and demographic metadata was included differed by source and by participant, and the metadata was provided uncurated.

The immunoSEQ Assay, a bias-controlled multiplex PCR, was used to amplify TCRbeta CDR3 regions from genomic DNA. On the authors' methods: The number of nucleated cells in each sample was estimated from the amplification of reference gene primers within the assay. To quantify the absolute abundance of each unique TCRbeta CDR3 rearrangement, sequence reads were collapsed and filtered. For each sample, productive Simpson clonality was calculated by taking the square root of Simpson's diversity index across productive rearrangements. TCRdb re-hosts the immuneACCESS table, in-frame sequences only. Its copies lack some clones; in the studies checked, an unresolved V gene accounts for under half of them, and the cause for the rest is not known. V and J calls and clone size follow that table, whereas D and trimming were derived from the DNA. Present in this sample are hundreds of thousands of clones, approximately 83% of which were seen just once. The ten largest clones represent around 4% of the sample.

What was sequenced was PBMCs or T cells enriched from blood (not recorded which). The receptor was isolated from a woman in her thirties or forties with acute COVID-19.

The nucleotides read TGCAGCGTTGTAGTCGCTACGGGAGGGCCCCAGACCCAGTACTTC. Translated, it reads CSVVVATGGPQTQYF. The sequence is built from TRBV29-1 and TRBJ2-5, with TRBD2 identical over 8 junction bases. V lost 4 bases and J lost 6 bases, and the count of bases not matched to a germline gene is 13. Sequences SQVTM (CDR1) and ANQGSEA (CDR2) are obtained from the germline V gene. The CDR3 has 15 amino acids, counting the end cysteine and phenylalanine. Only CDR3 DNA is held: 45 bases, read in frame from base 1.